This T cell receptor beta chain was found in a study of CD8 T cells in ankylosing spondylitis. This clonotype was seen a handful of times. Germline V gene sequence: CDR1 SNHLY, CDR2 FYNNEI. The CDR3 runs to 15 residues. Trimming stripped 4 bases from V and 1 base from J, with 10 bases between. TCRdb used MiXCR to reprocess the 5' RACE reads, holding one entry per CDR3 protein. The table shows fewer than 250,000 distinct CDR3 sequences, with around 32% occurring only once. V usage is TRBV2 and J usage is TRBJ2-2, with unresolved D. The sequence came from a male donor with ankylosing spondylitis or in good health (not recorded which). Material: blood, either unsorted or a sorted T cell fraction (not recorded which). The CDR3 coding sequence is TGTGCCAGCAGTGGGGTGGGAAGGAACACCGGGGAGCTGTTTTTT. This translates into CASSGVGRNTGELFF.